The text below deals with one T cell receptor beta chain. Libraries were prepared by immunoSEQ multiplex PCR; TCRdb keeps only in-frame clonotypes and omits some of them. The table records under 200,000 clones, roughly 89% of them present only once. These data come from a study of blood T cell repertoires in COVID-19. This CDR3 region has 13 residues. Germline values: CDR1 MDHEN, CDR2 SYDVKM. Participants in the exposed group had met a COVID-19 case in the 2 weeks before joining the study. Input material: PBMCs or T cells enriched from blood (not recorded which). This sequence joins TRBV28 and TRBJ1-2; possible D gene TRBD1, 6 bases. This clonotype originated in a woman in her twenties or thirties who had been exposed to COVID-19. The CDR3 sequence: CAYKKQGLYGYTF. CDR3 in DNA: TGTGCGTATAAAAAACAGGGCCTCTATGGCTACACCTTC.